This paragraph reports one TCR beta chain. The study left out patients who had uncontrolled infection, other autoimmune disease, pregnancy or lactation. Blood was drawn at first hyperthyroidism diagnosis, before any ophthalmopathy symptoms. The data were taken from a study of T cells in Graves' hyperthyroidism and ophthalmopathy. The investigators amplified TCR beta CDR3 regions from RNA transcripts. HTBI primers drove first-round RT-PCR of the TCR CDR3. TCRdb itself ran the multiplex PCR reads through MiXCR, one entry per CDR3 protein. The repertoire holds over 700,000 distinct CDR3 sequences, around 20% seen once, with 16% in the top ten. Source material: blood. This TCR was recovered from a woman aged 45-65 years with Graves' hyperthyroidism that later progressed to Graves' ophthalmopathy.

The CDR3 bases are TGTGCCAGCAGCCTCGGATTAAGTTCACCCCTCCACTTT. Its translation: CASSLGLSSPLHF. The chain combines TRBV6-1 with TRBJ1-6, with D unclear. V was clipped by 6 bases and J by 9 bases, with 12 bases between them. CDR1 MNHNS and CDR2 SASEGT come from the germline V gene. The CDR3 runs 13 residues.